This TCR gamma chain derives from a study of gamma-delta T cells after stem cell transplantation. TCRdb ran CATT on the RT-PCR reads. This sample has about 810 gamma-chain clones, with 5% to 7% found just once. The CDR3 totals 17 residues. CDR1 GITISATS and CDR2 ISYDGTV come from the germline V gene (reference sequence). The junction had 12 bases not matched to a gene; V was cut back by 1 base and J by 12 bases. Worth noting for this clone: The protein that TCRdb holds for this DNA derives from a much larger clone and differs from the translated DNA at residue 10, which likely indicates a read error; the protein shown here is translated from the DNA.

This chain uses TRGV9 with TRGJP. The sequenced sample consisted of gamma-delta T cells. The source of this sequence is a human donor. It is not recorded whose cells these are; they may come from a transplant donor. The CDR3 DNA sequence: TGTGCCTTGTGGGAGGTCCCACCGCAGTCGGGCAAAAAAATCAAGGTATTT. Translating gives CALWEVPPQSGKKIKVF.